This is a list of T cell receptor beta chains from one sample in a study of shared clonotypes between healthy human individuals. This table comes from immunoSEQ multiplex PCR, and its TCRdb copy is limited to in-frame clones, with some not included. The repertoire consists of fewer than 550,000 clones, with about 80% occurring once and the leading ten covering around an eighth. The sample was PBMCs. Receptors were obtained from a woman between 40 and 50 years old in good health. Some clones in this sample may be carry-over from other donors' samples. Each CDR3 is given with its conserved first and last residue. D genes are given only for firm matches. Clone sizes are given selectively: once, few, many, or a class where the clone is expanded.

>TRBV4-2|.|TRBJ2-2|TRBD2
TGTGCCAGCAGCCAACGTTTCACTAGCGGGACCGGGGAGCTGTTTTTT
CASSQRFTSGTGELFF
>TRBV28|once|TRBJ1-5|.
TGTGCCAGCAGGGGACTGGGGGATAGCAATCAGCCCCAGCATTTT
CASRGLGDSNQPQHF
>TRBV28|.|TRBJ2-7|TRBD1
TGTGCCAGCAGTTTATTGACTCCCGACAGGGGGCGGTCCGAGCAGTACTTC
CASSLLTPDRGRSEQYF
>TRBV28|.|TRBJ1-2|.
TGTGCCAGCAGTTTCGGGACGGCCTATGGCTACACCTTC
CASSFGTAYGYTF
>TRBV7-9|.|TRBJ2-1|TRBD2
TGTGCCAGTCAGTCGGGTAGGTGGGAGGGGATATCCTACAATGAGCAGTTCTTC
CASQSGRWEGISYNEQFF
>TRBV7-2|.|TRBJ2-7|.
TGTGCCAGCAGCTTAGGTTCTGGGATCCCTTCCTACGAGCAGTACTTC
CASSLGSGIPSYEQYF
>TRBV18|.|TRBJ1-1|.
TGTGCCAGCTCACGTCCAGGTGCGAACACTGAAGCTTTCTTT
CASSRPGANTEAFF
>TRBV18|.|TRBJ1-1|.
TGTGCCAGCTCACCACTGACGGGTGGTGTGAACACTGAAGCTTTCTTT
CASSPLTGGVNTEAFF
>TRBV5-4|.|TRBJ2-5|.
TGTGCCAGCAGCTCCCTTAAGGGGGGAGAGACCCAGTACTTC
CASSSLKGGETQYF
>TRBV28|.|TRBJ2-5|.
TGTGCCAGCAGTTTCCGTGGGCAGGGAGAAGAGACCCAGTACTTC
CASSFRGQGEETQYF
>TRBV27|.|TRBJ2-5|.
TGTGCCAGCAGTTTAGTGACCCCCCAAGTGGAGACCCAGTACTTC
CASSLVTPQVETQYF
>TRBV18|.|TRBJ2-6|.
TGTGCCAGCTCTTTGGAAGGGGCCAACGTCCTGACTTTC
CASSLEGANVLTF
>TRBV28|.|TRBJ1-1|.
TGTGCCAGCAGTTTACCGGGGCAGTTAGCTTTCTTT
CASSLPGQLAFF
>TRBV5-1|.|TRBJ2-5|.
TGCGCCAGCAGCCGGGTGGGGACAACCCCGCAAGAGACCCAGTACTTC
CASSRVGTTPQETQYF
>TRBV28|few|TRBJ2-1|TRBD2
TGTGCCAGCAGTTTATCCACTAGCGGGAGGGCCGGTGAGCAGTTCTTC
CASSLSTSGRAGEQFF
>TRBV27|.|TRBJ2-1|TRBD2
TGTGCCAGCAGTGGCCGGACTAGCGGGAGTAGGTATGAGCAGTTCTTC
CASSGRTSGSRYEQFF
>TRBV7-3|once|TRBJ2-2|.
TGTGCCAGCAGCCATCAGTCGGCAGCGAACACCGGGGAGCTGTTTTTT
CASSHQSAANTGELFF
>TRBV19|few|TRBJ1-4|.
TGTGCCAGTAGTATTCAGGGCTTTAATGAAAAACTGTTTTTT
CASSIQGFNEKLFF
>TRBV2|.|TRBJ2-3|.
TGTGCCAGCTCTCTACTAGTCGGACAGGATACGCAGTATTTT
CASSLLVGQDTQYF
>TRBV27|once|TRBJ2-7|.
TGTGCCAGCAGTTTCTCCACGGGATCCTGGGAGCAGTACTTC
CASSFSTGSWEQYF
>TRBV28|.|TRBJ2-5|.
TGTGCCAGCAGTTTATGGGGAGTGGGGGGAGAGACCCAGTACTTC
CASSLWGVGGETQYF
>TRBV5-1|few|TRBJ2-2|.
TGCGCCAGCAGCTCGTCCGGGACGACGAACACCGGGGAGCTGTTTTTT
CASSSSGTTNTGELFF
>TRBV10-3|.|TRBJ2-3|.
TGTGCCATCAGTGACACCCGGAGCGCAGATACGCAGTATTTT
CAISDTRSADTQYF
>TRBV7-9|.|TRBJ2-5|.
TGTGCCAGCGCCCGCAGGGTGGAGACCCAGTACTTC
CASARRVETQYF